The 23 T cell receptor beta chains in this list originate from one sample, sequenced in a study of OX40 agonist ivuxolimab in advanced cancers. Profiling relied on immunoSEQ multiplex PCR, and the TCRdb table lists in-frame clones only, not all of them. In the table there are roughly 30,000 clones, roughly 80% of which are singletons. Sequences were derived from CD4+ or CD8+ T cells sorted from blood, sampled in a trial of the OX40 agonist ivuxolimab. These receptors all come from an adult with an advanced solid tumor such as melanoma, head and neck, liver or kidney cancer.

This chain joins TRBV2 and TRBJ2-1; tentative D call: TRBD2 (7 bases). CDR3 length equals 15 residues. CDR1 is SNHLY and CDR2 is FYNNEI in the germline V gene. Trimming shortened V by 8 bases and J by 4 bases, and 18 bases separated the two germline ends. The CDR3 sequence is CASPREGGRYNEQFF. DNA of the CDR3: TGTGCCAGCCCAAGGGAGGGGGGTCGGTACAATGAGCAGTTCTTC.

This clone was seen a single time. The chain employs TRBV10-1 and TRBJ2-2, with 10 nucleotides matching TRBD1. This CDR3 spans 16 amino acids. V shed 5 bases and J 3 bases; nucleotides not matched to a gene: 6. Germline lookup yields CDR1 WNHNN and CDR2 SYGVQD (reference sequence). As DNA, the CDR3 is TGCGCCAGCAGTTCCTCCGGGACAGGGGACACCGGGGAGCTGTTTTTT. This codes for CASSSSGTGDTGELFF.

This clone turned up a few times. V and J are TRBV19 and TRBJ2-1; D perhaps matches TRBD1 (5 bases). Germline CDR1 reads LNHDA; CDR2 reads SQIVND (reference sequence). V dropped 0 bases and J dropped 8 bases, with 11 bases sitting between them. The CDR3 loop spans 14 amino acids. CDR3 amino acids: CASSIDLSTDEQFF. CDR3 nucleotide sequence: TGTGCCAGTAGTATAGATCTATCGACAGATGAGCAGTTCTTC.

By its share, this clone is medium-sized. The V and J genes are TRBV29-1 and TRBJ1-5; 7 bases match TRBD1. The CDR3 contains 13 residues. Germline loops: CDR1 SQVTM, CDR2 ANQGSEA. After removal of 5 bases from V and 9 bases from J, the junction contained 10 bases not matched to a gene. The CDR3 sequence is CSVIDRAGRPQHF. The CDR3 DNA sequence: TGCAGCGTTATCGACAGGGCCGGGCGGCCCCAGCATTTT.

The chain recombines TRBV5-1 with TRBJ1-5; 7 bases agree with TRBD1. The CDR3 loop spans 14 amino acids. V dropped 4 bases and J dropped 3; count of bases not matched to a gene: 4. The germline V gene encodes CDR1 SGHRS and CDR2 YFSETQ. CDR3 sequence (DNA): TGCGCCAGCAGCACCGGACAGGTCAATCAGCCCCAGCATTTT. The encoded protein is CASSTGQVNQPQHF.

The chain links TRBV18 to TRBJ2-7; no definite D call. The ends were cut back, 2 bases at V and 2 bases at J, with 10 bases in the middle. Germline assignment: CDR1 KGHSH and CDR2 LQKENI. This CDR3 comprises 14 residues. CDR3 coding DNA: TGTGCCAGCTCACCATTTGTGGCTACCTACGAGCAGTACTTC. Translation gives CASSPFVATYEQYF.

The rearrangement links TRBV29-1 to TRBJ2-7; 7 nucleotides align to TRBD1. The CDR3 contains 14 residues. V lost 5 bases, J lost 0 bases, and 7 bases stayed unmatched. Germline CDR1 and CDR2: SQVTM and ANQGSEA. This CDR3 reads CSVSGTANSYEQYF. CDR3 coding DNA: TGCAGCGTTTCCGGGACAGCGAACTCCTACGAGCAGTACTTC.

This clone has just one count. The genes are TRBV4-1 and TRBJ2-1, with D perhaps TRBD1 (5 bases). This CDR3 has 16 amino acids. Per germline, CDR1 MGHRA and CDR2 YSYEKL. The V end was cut by 0 bases, the J end by 2 bases, with 11 bases between. CDR3 coding DNA: TGCGCCAGCAGCCAAGATGGGGCGTACCCCTACAATGAGCAGTTCTTC. This sequence encodes CASSQDGAYPYNEQFF.

Here the CDR3 DNA reads TGTGCCAGCATGGTACCCCCCTGGGGTAGCCGAAATCAGCCCCAGCATTTT. Translation gives CASMVPPWGSRNQPQHF. V gene TRBV21-1 combines with J gene TRBJ1-5. TRBV21-1 is recorded as a pseudogene. CDR3 length equals 17 residues.

This rearrangement joins TRBV27 to TRBJ2-3; possible D gene TRBD2, 5 bases. V was trimmed by 8 bases and J by 11 bases, leaving 17 bases between them. This CDR3 spans 12 amino acids. The germline V gene has CDR1 MNHEY and CDR2 SMNVEV (reference sequence). The DNA for the CDR3 is TGTGCCAGCGCAACCTGGGAAGGAGGGCAGTATTTT. Encoded protein: CASATWEGGQYF.

The V gene is TRBV19, the J gene TRBJ2-3; a weak D match, TRBD1 (6 bases). The V gene lost 3 bases and the J gene lost 4 bases, with 29 bases spanning the gap. Germline V CDR1 and CDR2: LNHDA, SQIVND (reference sequence). The CDR3 length is 20 residues. In DNA form, the CDR3 reads TGTGCCAGTAGTATGCGCTCGTGGGGGCGGACACGACACTCCGCAGATACGCAGTATTTT. Its translation is CASSMRSWGRTRHSADTQYF. The full variable domain, completed using reference TRBV19 and TRBJ2-3, is DGGITQSPKYLFRKEGQNVTLSCEQNLNHDAMYWYRQDPGQGLRLIYYSQIVNDFQKGDIAEGYSVSREKKESFPLTVTSAQKNPTAFYLCASSMRSWGRTRHSADTQYFGPGTRLTVL.

Only a few counts were recorded for this clone. The chain uses TRBV7-9 and TRBJ1-1; D gene uncertain. The V gene lost 4 bases and the J gene lost 6 bases, with 9 bases spanning the gap. Germline CDR1 SEHNR, CDR2 FQNEAQ (reference sequence). The CDR3 is 12 residues long. The CDR3 region has the DNA TGTGCCAGCAGCTCTAACTTCGCTGAAGCTTTCTTT. Translating it yields CASSSNFAEAFF.

The chain joins TRBV29-1 to TRBJ1-2; no reliable D call. The V gene lost 6 bases and the J gene lost 5 bases, with 10 bases spanning the gap. This CDR3 has 11 residues. Germline-derived CDR1 and CDR2 are SQVTM and ANQGSEA. CDR3 coding DNA: TGCAGCGTAGAGGACTTTTATGGCTACACCTTC. Translation gives CSVEDFYGYTF.

This chain uses TRBV7-8 with TRBJ2-2; 7 bases line up with TRBD2. The CDR3 has 17 amino acids. Germline V gene lookup returns CDR1 SGHVS and CDR2 FQNEAQ. J lost 1 base, V lost 5 bases, and 10 bases had no gene match. The CDR3 coding sequence is TGTGCCAGCAGCACCGGCAGGGTAGCGGGGAACACCGGGGAGCTGTTTTTT. It translates to CASSTGRVAGNTGELFF.

The CDR3: CASSQGSGPTRYF. CDR3 DNA sequence: TGTGCCAGCAGCCAAGGATCAGGACCTACTCGGTACTTC. The chain employs TRBV11-2 and TRBJ2-7; no clear D. V was shortened by 5 bases and J by 12 bases, with 20 bases between the two germline ends. CDR1 and CDR2 (germline): SGHAT, FQNNGV. This CDR3 is 13 amino acids long.

The CDR3 sequence is CASRKQGGETQYF. CDR3 nucleotides: TGTGCCAGCAGGAAACAGGGGGGAGAGACCCAGTACTTC. The rearrangement uses TRBV5-4 and TRBJ2-5; 8 bases agree with TRBD1. This CDR3 comprises 13 residues. Germline V gene data show CDR1 as SGHNT and CDR2 as YYREEE (reference sequence). V trimming: 5 bases; J trimming: 4 bases; junction bases outside the gene matches: 4. Full variable domain (remainder filled in from reference TRBV5-4 and TRBJ2-5): ETGVTQSPTHLIKTRGQQVTLRCSSQSGHNTVSWYQQALGQGPQFIFQYYREEENGRGNFPPRFSGLQFPNYSSELNVNALELDDSALYLCASRKQGGETQYFGPGTRLLVL.

The rearrangement links TRBV5-1 to TRBJ2-7, with D possibly TRBD2 on 6 matching bases. The CDR3 length is 13 residues. Germline V gene sequence: CDR1 SGHRS, CDR2 YFSETQ. Trimming stripped 2 bases from V and 3 bases from J, with 9 bases between. In DNA form, the CDR3 reads TGCGCCAGCAGCTTAGGGACTGGCTACGAGCAGTACTTC. Protein: CASSLGTGYEQYF. The variable domain in full, with the rest retrieved from reference TRBV5-1 and TRBJ2-7, is KAGVTQTPRYLIKTRGQQVTLSCSPISGHRSVSWYQQTPGQGLQFLFEYFSETQRNKGNFPGRFSGRQFSNSRSEMNVSTLELGDSALYLCASSLGTGYEQYFGPGTRLTVT.

This clone appeared a few times. The chain recombines TRBV30 with TRBJ1-5; D not certain. The V gene lost 1 base and the J gene lost 6 bases, with 10 bases spanning the gap. Germline V gene data show CDR1 as GTSNPN and CDR2 as SVGIG (reference sequence). CDR3 size: 13 residues. The CDR3 protein is CAWSGPRSQPQHF. The DNA for the CDR3 is TGTGCCTGGAGTGGTCCTAGGAGTCAGCCCCAGCATTTT.

This clone showed up just once. The chain joins TRBV5-6 to TRBJ2-5, with 15 bases lining up with TRBD2. Germline loops: CDR1 SGHDT, CDR2 YYEEEE. There are 17 residues in the CDR3. J lost 5 bases, V lost 0 bases, and 5 bases had no gene match. The CDR3 sequence is CASSLEGTSGRRETQYF. CDR3 coding DNA: TGTGCCAGCAGCTTGGAAGGGACTAGCGGGAGGAGGGAGACCCAGTACTTC. The full variable domain, in which reference TRBV5-6 and TRBJ2-5 provide the parts outside the CDR3, is DAGVTQSPTHLIKTRGQQVTLRCSPKSGHDTVSWYQQALGQGPQFIFQYYEEEERQRGNFPDRFSGHQFPNYSSELNVNALLLGDSALYLCASSLEGTSGRRETQYFGPGTRLLVL.

The rearrangement joins TRBV4-1 to TRBJ2-7; D unresolved. Germline V CDR1 and CDR2: MGHRA, YSYEKL. This CDR3 has 15 amino acids. Trimming cost V 2 bases and J 0 bases, with 11 bases left between them. The DNA for the CDR3 is TGCGCCAGCAGCCAACAAGGCCACGGCTCCTACGAGCAGTACTTC. It is translated as CASSQQGHGSYEQYF.

The chain recombines TRBV28 with TRBJ1-5; D ambiguous. CDR3 length: 12 amino acids. From germline, CDR1 is MDHEN and CDR2 SYDVKM. V was cut by 8 bases and J by 3 bases, with 8 bases left in between. For the CDR3, the DNA is TGTGCCAGCGAAACCCCCAATCAGCCCCAGCATTTT. Its translation is CASETPNQPQHF.

The chain joins TRBV9 to TRBJ1-1; D remains ambiguous. This CDR3 is 15 amino acids long. V lost 4 bases and J 4 bases, leaving 17 bases between the germline ends. In germline, CDR1 is SGDLS, CDR2 YYNGEE. For the CDR3, the DNA is TGTGCCAGCAGCACACGCGTTGAAGTTAGCACTGAAGCTTTCTTT. Its protein product is CASSTRVEVSTEAFF.

A single count supports this clone. The chain combines TRBV5-8 with TRBJ1-4; possibly TRBD1 for D (5 bases). Germline CDR1 is SGHTS and CDR2 is YDEGEE. Trimming took 4 bases from V and 0 from J, leaving 13 bases between them. This CDR3 spans 16 amino acids. CDR3 protein: CASSQGRGSTNEKLFF. DNA for the CDR3: TGTGCCAGCAGCCAAGGACGGGGCTCAACTAATGAAAAACTGTTTTTT. Based on the CDR3 plus reference TRBV5-8 and TRBJ1-4, the full variable domain is EAGVTQSPTHLIKTRGQQATLRCSPISGHTSVYWYQQALGLGLQFLLWYDEGEERNRGNFPPRFSGRQFPNYSSELNVNALELEDSALYLCASSQGRGSTNEKLFFGSGTQLSVL.